The source of this T cell receptor beta chain is a study of blood T cell repertoires in COVID-19. In the study overall: The United States, Italy and Spain were the sources of the acute and convalescent COVID-19 samples. Sample material is recorded as cDNA or gDNA derived from T cells, B-cell-depleted T cells, or PBMCs.

Authors' processing steps: By means of reference gene primer amplification, nucleated cell counts were estimated. TCRdb's copy holds only in-frame clones and misses some; the assay was immunoSEQ multiplex PCR. V and J calls and clone size are copied from that table; D and trimming were computed from the DNA. The table lists a few hundred thousand clones, approximately 86% of them singletons. The sequence was collected from a man aged 18 to 35 with active or convalescent COVID-19. Sequenced: peripheral blood.

The CDR3 DNA is TGTGCCAGCAGCCTACAGGGGGCATGGGGCTACACCTTC. This translates into CASSLQGAWGYTF. The chain uses TRBV12-3 or TRBV12-4 and TRBJ1-2, with 9 nucleotides matching TRBD1. This CDR3 is 13 amino acids long. V was clipped by 6 bases and J by 8 bases; unmatched bases: 7.